This T cell receptor beta chain came from a study of blood T cell repertoires in COVID-19. Here immunoSEQ multiplex PCR was the method, and the copy in TCRdb shows in-frame clones only, minus some. The data show about 180,000 clones, roughly four fifths seen once. V dropped 6 bases and J dropped 3 bases, with 12 bases sitting between them. There are 13 residues in the CDR3. Germline CDR1 and CDR2: SGHAT and FQNNGV. The sample comprised peripheral blood. The receptor was derived from a human donor in a cohort sampled during active COVID-19. The rearrangement joins TRBV11-2 to TRBJ2-7; D is unclear. This chain's CDR3 is CASSLEGDYEQYF. CDR3 sequence (DNA): TGTGCCAGCAGTCTAGAAGGAGACTACGAGCAGTACTTC.